A selection of T cell receptor beta chains follows, all from one sample in a study of blood T cell repertoires in COVID-19. Measured with immunoSEQ multiplex PCR; TCRdb has only the in-frame clones, and not every one. The data show a few hundred thousand clones, roughly 90% seen once. The sample comprised PBMCs or T cells enriched from blood (not recorded which). These receptors were obtained from a woman aged 40-49 years who had recovered from COVID-19. Both conserved end residues are part of each CDR3. The D gene is left open where the match is weak. Size values are once, few and many counts, or a class for expanded clones, and some rows have none.

CDR3 length	D gene	V gene	clone size	J gene	CDR3 protein	CDR3 DNA
13	.	TRBV11-3	few	TRBJ2-1	CASSLFPTNEQFF	TGTGCCAGCAGCTTGTTTCCCACTAATGAGCAGTTCTTC
14	.	TRBV5-1	.	TRBJ1-1	CASSLVGGNTEAFF	TGCGCCAGCAGCTTGGTAGGGGGGAACACTGAAGCTTTCTTT
14	.	TRBV9	.	TRBJ1-1	CASSGRGLGTEAFF	TGTGCCAGCAGCGGCAGGGGTCTAGGCACTGAAGCTTTCTTT
15	TRBD2	TRBV18	.	TRBJ2-3	CASSTRTSGTDTQYF	TGTGCCAGCTCAACTAGGACTAGCGGCACAGATACGCAGTATTTT
14	TRBD1	TRBV5-1	.	TRBJ2-3	CASQSTGGGDTQYF	TGCGCCAGTCAAAGTACAGGGGGAGGAGATACGCAGTATTTT
15	.	TRBV29-1	once	TRBJ2-5	CSVLWIGQYQETQYF	TGCAGCGTTCTGTGGATCGGACAGTACCAAGAGACCCAGTACTTC
12	TRBD1	TRBV30	.	TRBJ1-2	CAWSAGGDGYTF	TGTGCCTGGAGCGCAGGGGGCGACGGCTACACCTTC
12	.	TRBV18	.	TRBJ1-2	CASSPGGFGYTF	TGTGCCAGCTCACCGGGCGGGTTTGGCTACACCTTC
14	.	TRBV2	.	TRBJ2-7	CASSGRDKSYEQYF	TGTGCCAGCAGTGGCCGGGACAAATCCTACGAGCAGTACTTC
15	TRBD1	TRBV6-4	.	TRBJ2-7	CASSSPGQGTHEQYF	TGTGCCAGCAGTTCACCGGGACAGGGTACCCACGAGCAGTACTTC
16	.	TRBV9	.	TRBJ1-2	CASSVAPQGFNYGYTF	TGTGCCAGCAGCGTAGCCCCGCAGGGGTTTAACTATGGCTACACCTTC
15	.	TRBV6-5	.	TRBJ1-2	CASSYGPLLNYGYTF	TGTGCCAGCAGTTACGGGCCGCTTCTTAACTATGGCTACACCTTC
16	TRBD2	TRBV6-4	.	TRBJ2-1	CASSDFPGGGAYEQFF	TGTGCCAGCAGTGACTTCCCGGGCGGGGGGGCATATGAGCAGTTCTTC
16	.	TRBV9	few	TRBJ2-5	CASSVDHGADQETQYF	TGTGCCAGCAGCGTAGATCATGGAGCGGACCAAGAGACCCAGTACTTC
15	.	TRBV30	once	TRBJ2-5	CAFLRGGLSRETQYF	TGTGCCTTCCTCAGAGGAGGGTTATCCAGAGAGACCCAGTACTTC
14	.	TRBV18	.	TRBJ1-2	CASSPQATHYGYTF	TGTGCCAGCTCACCTCAGGCGACACACTATGGCTACACCTTC
15	.	TRBV4-1	.	TRBJ1-1	CASSHSYDRHTEAFF	TGCGCCAGCAGCCATTCCTATGACAGACACACTGAAGCTTTCTTT
14	TRBD1	TRBV29-1	once	TRBJ1-4	CSVATGGGNEKLFF	TGCAGCGTTGCGACAGGGGGGGGTAATGAAAAACTGTTTTTT
15	TRBD2	TRBV7-2	few	TRBJ2-3	CASSYSGGGTDTQYF	TGTGCCAGCAGCTATAGCGGGGGAGGCACAGATACGCAGTATTTT
16	.	TRBV5-6	.	TRBJ1-2	CASSDPNRVLYYGYTF	TGTGCCAGCAGCGACCCAAACAGGGTACTTTACTATGGCTACACCTTC
13	TRBD1	TRBV9	.	TRBJ1-1	CASSVATGGGAFF	TGTGCCAGCAGCGTCGCCACAGGGGGGGGTGCTTTCTTT
17	TRBD2	TRBV3-1/TRBV3-2	once	TRBJ2-3	CASSLGLGKEGTDTQYF	TGTGCCAGCAGCCTGGGACTAGGGAAGGAGGGCACAGATACGCAGTATTTT
15	TRBD2	TRBV2	.	TRBJ2-2	CASSPNPAGPGELFF	TGTGCCAGCAGTCCCAATCCAGCGGGACCCGGGGAGCTGTTTTTT
15	TRBD1	TRBV18	.	TRBJ1-5	CASSPDRGGNQPQHF	TGTGCCAGCTCACCGGACAGGGGCGGTAATCAGCCCCAGCATTTT
16	TRBD2	TRBV29-1	.	TRBJ2-3	CSVEERIAGGTDTQYF	TGCAGCGTTGAAGAACGGATAGCGGGGGGCACAGATACGCAGTATTTT
14	.	TRBV27	.	TRBJ1-1	CASSPTSGNTEAFF	TGTGCCAGCAGCCCTACCTCGGGGAACACTGAAGCTTTCTTT
14	TRBD2	TRBV7-3	once	TRBJ2-2	CASSWTSGTGELFF	TGTGCCAGCAGCTGGACTAGCGGCACCGGGGAGCTGTTTTTT
13	.	TRBV7-9	once	TRBJ1-1	CASTIGVNTEAFF	TGTGCCAGCACCATCGGGGTGAACACTGAAGCTTTCTTT
16	TRBD1	TRBV19	.	TRBJ2-2	CASSKDRGSKPGELFF	TGTGCCAGTAGTAAGGACAGGGGCTCGAAACCCGGGGAGCTGTTTTTT
15	TRBD1	TRBV7-2	.	TRBJ1-4	CASSSTGGANEKLFF	TGTGCCAGCAGCTCAACAGGGGGAGCTAATGAAAAACTGTTTTTT
13	.	TRBV11-3	once	TRBJ2-1	CASSYSSYNEQFF	TGTGCCAGCAGCTATAGCTCCTACAATGAGCAGTTCTTC
13	.	TRBV18	.	TRBJ1-1	CASSSERNTEAFF	TGTGCCAGCTCGTCCGAGAGGAACACTGAAGCTTTCTTT